Below, 13 T cell receptor beta chains from the same sample are listed, as sequenced in a study of Ad26.COV2.S vaccination and SARS-CoV-2 variants. The data were produced by immunoSEQ multiplex PCR, yet TCRdb's version contains in-frame clones alone and is incomplete. Of about 350,000 clones listed, about 85% are singletons. Treatment denoted: about 20 received Ad26.COV2.S at low or high dose, single or two shots; roughly five received placebo; per-sample allocation not given. Collection of the samples took place on day 63 after the first injection of vaccine or placebo. The starting material was peripheral blood, obtained in a trial of Ad26.COV2.S vaccine versus placebo. The source is a person aged 18 to 65 who received the Ad26.COV2.S COVID-19 vaccine or a placebo.

This chain uses TRBV5-1 with TRBJ2-1; 8 nucleotides align to TRBD1. Trimming cost V 6 bases and J 3 bases; bases outside gene matches: 8. Germline CDR1 and CDR2: SGHRS and YFSETQ. This CDR3 has 15 residues. DNA for the CDR3: TGCGCCAGCATCCTCGGACAGGGTAACTACAATGAGCAGTTCTTC. This gives the protein CASILGQGNYNEQFF.

V and J are TRBV28 and TRBJ2-7; the D is unclear. The CDR3 extends over 12 amino acids. Germline lookup yields CDR1 MDHEN and CDR2 SYDVKM. Trimming removed 2 bases at V and 6 bases at J, with 8 bases between. The CDR3 sequence: CASSLPRFEQYF. The CDR3 nucleotides read TGTGCCAGCAGTTTACCCCGGTTCGAGCAGTACTTC.

The chain links TRBV27 to TRBJ2-5, with TRBD2 matching 7 bases. The CDR3 is made up of 13 amino acids. Germline V gene lookup returns CDR1 MNHEY and CDR2 SMNVEV (reference sequence). The V segment lost 6 bases and the J segment 4 bases; nucleotides outside the gene matches: 5. CDR3 in amino acids: CASRLSGTETQYF. CDR3 sequence (DNA): TGTGCCAGCAGACTAAGCGGGACAGAGACCCAGTACTTC.

The gene calls are TRBV6-5 and TRBJ1-5, with D possibly being TRBD1 (5 bases). Germline-derived CDR1 and CDR2 are MNHEY and SVGAGI. V shed 6 bases and J shed 1 base, with 10 bases lying between them. The CDR3 runs to 14 residues. CDR3 sequence reads: CASRRGFSNQPQHF. The CDR3 bases are TGTGCCAGCAGGCGGGGGTTCAGCAATCAGCCCCAGCATTTT.

The CDR3 protein is CASREDRGGPGEKLFF. The CDR3 nucleotides read TGTGCCAGCAGAGAAGACAGGGGAGGTCCAGGAGAAAAACTGTTTTTT. This chain uses TRBV25-1 with TRBJ1-4, with 8 bases aligning to TRBD1. Unmatched junction bases numbered 14, after V lost 6 bases and J lost 8 bases. Germline loops: CDR1 MGHDK, CDR2 SYGVNS. There are 16 residues in the CDR3.

The chain has TRBV3-1 (or the pseudogene TRBV3-2) and TRBJ1-2; D not resolved. The CDR3 runs 11 residues. The germline CDR1 and CDR2 sequences are LGHDT and YNNKEL (reference sequence). V shed 6 bases and J shed 4 bases, with 6 bases lying between them. The CDR3 nucleotides are TGTGCCAGCAGTTACAGCTATGGCTACACCTTC. It is translated as CASSYSYGYTF.

The genes are TRBV7-9 and TRBJ1-1, with D unresolved. V lost 10 bases, J lost 2 bases, and 11 bases lay in between. The CDR3 sequence is 12 residues long. From germline, CDR1 is SEHNR and CDR2 FQNEAQ (reference sequence). CDR3 protein: CAIDDLNTEAFF. CDR3 bases: TGTGCCATCGACGACCTAAACACTGAAGCTTTCTTT.

The chain is built from TRBV27 and TRBJ2-2, with D hard to call. Per the germline V gene, CDR1 is MNHEY and CDR2 is SMNVEV (reference sequence). This CDR3 has 13 residues. The V and J ends lost 10 bases and 4 bases respectively, with 13 bases between them. CDR3 bases: TGTGCCACCGCCACAATAGTCACCGGGGAGCTGTTTTTT. Its translation: CATATIVTGELFF.

This clone was recorded only once. This chain uses TRBV27 with TRBJ2-7; D is unresolved. The V gene's germline CDR1 is MNHEY and CDR2 SMNVEV (reference sequence). V shed 3 bases and J shed 7 bases, with 19 bases lying between them. This CDR3 is 15 amino acids long. The chain's CDR3 is CASSFSLTTLGEQYF. In DNA form, the CDR3 reads TGTGCCAGCAGTTTTAGCCTCACTACGTTGGGAGAGCAGTACTTC.

The rearrangement links TRBV7-8 to TRBJ2-7, with 7 bases lining up with TRBD1. The CDR3 extends over 16 amino acids. Germline V gene data show CDR1 as SGHVS and CDR2 as FQNEAQ. Trimming at V came to 5 bases and at J to 0 bases, leaving 10 bases not matched to a gene. The CDR3 is CASSPRGQTNSYEQYF. The CDR3 nucleotides are TGTGCCAGCAGCCCTCGGGGACAGACTAACTCCTACGAGCAGTACTTC.

The chain recombines TRBV27 with TRBJ1-1; D might be TRBD1 (6 bases). This CDR3 has 18 residues. From germline, CDR1 is MNHEY and CDR2 SMNVEV (reference sequence). V was cut by 6 bases and J by 1 base, with 24 bases left in between. The CDR3 is CASRRSGGPDNTNTEAFF. CDR3 DNA sequence: TGTGCCAGCAGACGGAGTGGGGGGCCCGACAACACGAACACTGAAGCTTTCTTT.

The chain is built from TRBV4-3 and TRBJ1-1, with D unclear. CDR1 and CDR2 (germline): LGHNA, YSLEER. The CDR3 runs to 13 residues. Trimming stripped 1 base from V and 10 bases from J, with 13 bases between. The CDR3 region has the DNA TGCGCCAGCAGCCAAGTATCAGGAGAGGTAGCTTTCTTT. It is translated as CASSQVSGEVAFF.

V and J are TRBV3-1 (or the pseudogene TRBV3-2) and TRBJ2-1; D not resolved. The V gene's germline CDR1 is LGHDT and CDR2 YNNKEL (reference sequence). The CDR3 loop spans 17 amino acids. Trimming shortened V by 2 bases and J by 2 bases, and 16 bases separated the two germline ends. The CDR3 sequence: CASSQKTSTAPYNEQFF. The CDR3 nucleotides are TGTGCCAGCAGCCAAAAGACCTCAACGGCCCCCTACAATGAGCAGTTCTTC.